Listed here are 4 T cell receptor beta chains from one sample, sequenced in a study of shared clonotypes between healthy human individuals. This table comes from immunoSEQ multiplex PCR, and its TCRdb copy is limited to in-frame clones, with some not included. The data contain 2.3 million or so clones, 90% to 95% of them seen just once; the ten biggest clones take up 0.35% to 0.5%. Sample: naive CD4+ T cells from PBMCs. Subset here: CD45RA+ positively selected. All receptors come from a man younger than 30 in good health. Some clones in this sample may be carry-over from other donors' samples.

There are a few counts of this clone. The chain recombines TRBV6-1 with TRBJ2-7; D remains unclear. The CDR3 length is 10 residues. V lost 6 bases and J lost 3, with 3 bases in between. Germline CDR1 MNHNS, CDR2 SASEGT. CDR3 residues: CASSHYEQYF. CDR3 DNA sequence: TGTGCCAGCAGCCACTACGAGCAGTACTTC.

This clone has just one count. This rearrangement joins TRBV7-2 to TRBJ1-6; D not certain. Trimming shortened V by 4 bases and J by 5 bases, and 0 bases separated the two germline ends. CDR1 and CDR2 (germline): SGHTA, FQGNSA. The CDR3 runs to 11 residues. The chain's CDR3 is CASSYNSPLHF. The CDR3 region has the DNA TGTGCCAGCAGCTATAATTCACCCCTCCACTTT.

This clone came up once. This chain connects TRBV10-3 to TRBJ2-5, with 7 bases matching TRBD1. Per germline, CDR1 ENHRY and CDR2 SYGVKD. This CDR3 has 11 residues. V lost 8 bases, J lost 3 bases, and 0 bases stayed unmatched. In DNA, the CDR3 is TGTGCCATCGGGACAGAAGAGACCCAGTACTTC. It yields the protein CAIGTEETQYF.

Comments on this clone: This CDR3 is also generated by other DNA sequences in the sample. The rearrangement uses TRBV9 and TRBJ2-5; D possibly corresponds to TRBD1 (6 bases). The CDR3 contains 14 residues. Germline-derived CDR1 and CDR2 are SGDLS and YYNGEE. Trimming left V 0 bases short and J 4 bases short, with 10 bases between. CDR3 sequence (DNA): TGTGCCAGCAGCGTAGGGACAGCCCGAGAGACCCAGTACTTC. Translating gives CASSVGTARETQYF.